A single sample gave rise to the 22 T cell receptor beta chains below, sequenced in a study of blood T cell repertoires in COVID-19 (dated by TCRdb to 2020 to 2021). The protocol used for the library was the immunoSEQ multiplex PCR assay. The clones in this table, taken by TCRdb from immuneACCESS, are in-frame only. Not every clone is retained; where verified, under half of the shortfall comes from an unresolved V gene, and the cause of the rest is unknown. This sample holds fewer than 250,000 clones; around four fifths were observed only once. Of the sample, 4.7% is held by the ten largest clones. What was sequenced was peripheral blood. The source is a woman in her 70s with acute or convalescent COVID-19.

V is TRBV9 and J is TRBJ2-4, with D tentatively TRBD2 (5 bases). The length of the CDR3 is 13 residues. CDR1 is SGDLS, CDR2 YYNGEE, per germline. Between the trimmed V and J ends, which lost 4 bases and 8 bases, there was a span of 13 bases. The CDR3 region is CASSFRTGDIQYF. In nucleotides, the CDR3 is TGTGCCAGCAGCTTCCGGACTGGGGACATTCAGTACTTC.

The V and J genes are TRBV18 and TRBJ2-1, with D possibly TRBD2 on 6 matching bases. Germline V gene lookup returns CDR1 KGHSH and CDR2 LQKENI. V was trimmed by 4 bases and J by 4 bases, leaving 14 bases between them. This CDR3 is 15 amino acids long. The CDR3: CASSQYLATYNEQFF. In DNA form, the CDR3 reads TGTGCCAGCTCACAATACCTAGCGACTTACAATGAGCAGTTCTTC. The entire variable domain, with the rest obtained from reference TRBV18 and TRBJ2-1, is as follows: NAGVMQNPRHLVRRRGQEARLRCSPMKGHSHVYWYRQLPEEGLKFMVYLQKENIIDESGMPKERFSAEFPKEGPSILRIQQVVRGDSAAYFCASSQYLATYNEQFFGPGTRLTVL.

The V and J genes are TRBV19 and TRBJ1-6; 7 bases are shared with TRBD1. Looked up from germline, CDR1 is LNHDA and CDR2 is SQIVND (reference sequence). The CDR3 totals 14 residues. Trimming removed 2 bases from V and 6 bases from J; junction bases left unmatched: 1. As DNA, the CDR3 is TGTGCCAGTAGTATACAGGGGGTTAATTCACCCCTCCACTTT. This gives the protein CASSIQGVNSPLHF.

The rearrangement uses TRBV5-1 and TRBJ2-7, with D unclear. V was trimmed by 0 bases and J by 6 bases, leaving 13 bases between them. This CDR3 spans 14 amino acids. CDR1 is SGHRS and CDR2 is YFSETQ in the germline V gene. The CDR3 here is CASSLATETGEQYF. The CDR3, as DNA: TGCGCCAGCAGCTTGGCCACAGAGACCGGCGAGCAGTACTTC.

The rearrangement joins TRBV4-1 to TRBJ2-1; 7 bases are a match to TRBD2. Germline V gene data show CDR1 as MGHRA and CDR2 as YSYEKL. J gave up 8 bases and V 1 base, and 11 bases lay outside the gene matches. The CDR3 contains 16 residues. CDR3 loop: CASSQVWSGDGHEQFF. The CDR3 bases are TGCGCCAGCAGCCAAGTGTGGAGCGGGGACGGCCATGAGCAGTTCTTC.

The chain employs TRBV5-4 and TRBJ2-7; D is unresolved. This CDR3 spans 14 amino acids. Germline V gene data show CDR1 as SGHNT and CDR2 as YYREEE (reference sequence). Between the trimmed V and J ends, which lost 4 bases and 2 bases, there was a span of 13 bases. The CDR3 region has the DNA TGTGCCAGCAGCCTGGACCTTCGGGCCTACGAGCAGTACTTC. Protein sequence: CASSLDLRAYEQYF.

The V gene is TRBV5-1, the J gene TRBJ2-5; the match to TRBD1 covers 10 bases. V shed 7 bases and J 4 bases; nucleotides not matched to a gene: 4. CDR3 length: 13 amino acids. CDR1 and CDR2 from the germline V gene are SGHRS and YFSETQ. The CDR3 DNA is TGCGCCAGCGGGACAGGGGAGAGAGAGACCCAGTACTTC. This encodes CASGTGERETQYF. Variable domain in full (rest from reference TRBV5-1 and TRBJ2-5): KAGVTQTPRYLIKTRGQQVTLSCSPISGHRSVSWYQQTPGQGLQFLFEYFSETQRNKGNFPGRFSGRQFSNSRSEMNVSTLELGDSALYLCASGTGERETQYFGPGTRLLVL.

In this sample, this clone turned up once. The V and J genes are TRBV7-2 and TRBJ2-3, with a tentative D call TRBD2 (6 bases). This CDR3 comprises 13 residues. V was cut by 3 bases and J by 5 bases, with 9 bases left in between. Germline CDR1 and CDR2: SGHTA and FQGNSA. The CDR3 sequence: CASSFGGGDTQYF. The CDR3 DNA sequence: TGTGCCAGCAGCTTTGGGGGAGGAGATACGCAGTATTTT.

The J gene is TRBJ1-2, the V gene TRBV19; TRBD1 aligns across 9 bases. This CDR3 comprises 14 residues. Germline V gene lookup returns CDR1 LNHDA and CDR2 SQIVND (reference sequence). The trim removed 4 bases at V and 7 bases at J, leaving 7 bases unmatched. CDR3 sequence: CASSTGQGPLGYTF. The CDR3 DNA reads as TGTGCCAGTAGTACCGGACAGGGGCCTCTTGGCTACACCTTC.

The chain is built from TRBV11-2 and TRBJ2-2; a possible D gene is TRBD1 (5 bases). Trimming removed 1 base at V and 5 bases at J, with 11 bases between. The germline V gene encodes CDR1 SGHAT and CDR2 FQNNGV. This CDR3 has 15 amino acids. CDR3 nucleotide sequence: TGTGCCAGCAGCTTAGCCCTTCAGGGAACCGGGGAGCTGTTTTTT. Amino acids: CASSLALQGTGELFF.

The rearrangement links TRBV3-1 (or the pseudogene TRBV3-2) to TRBJ1-4; D unresolved. Looked up from germline, CDR1 is LGHDT and CDR2 is YNNKEL (reference sequence). This CDR3 has 14 residues. V was shortened by 3 bases and J by 4 bases, with 9 bases between the two germline ends. The CDR3 spells CASSHPGYNEKLFF. In DNA, the CDR3 is TGTGCCAGCAGCCATCCGGGTTATAATGAAAAACTGTTTTTT.

The chain couples TRBV30 to TRBJ2-2; 11 bases match TRBD2. CDR1 GTSNPN and CDR2 SVGIG come from the germline V gene (reference sequence). Unmatched junction bases numbered 7, after V lost 3 bases and J lost 7 bases. This CDR3 has 15 residues. The CDR3 sequence: CAWSRLAGIIGELFF. The CDR3 nucleotides read TGTGCCTGGAGCAGACTAGCGGGGATCATCGGGGAGCTGTTTTTT.

This sequence joins TRBV3-1 (or the pseudogene TRBV3-2) and TRBJ2-6; D is uncertain. This CDR3 comprises 14 residues. Looked up from germline, CDR1 is LGHDT and CDR2 is YNNKEL (reference sequence). Between the trimmed V and J ends, which lost 4 bases and 2 bases, there was a span of 6 bases. CDR3 nucleotides: TGTGCCAGCAGCCTGGCCCCTGGGGCCAACGTCCTGACTTTC. Translation gives CASSLAPGANVLTF.

The CDR3 DNA reads as TGTGCCAGTAGTATGGAACGGGGCACTGAAGCTTTCTTT. It codes for CASSMERGTEAFF. This sequence joins TRBV19 and TRBJ1-1; D gene uncertain. The germline V gene has CDR1 LNHDA and CDR2 SQIVND (reference sequence). V was shortened by 3 bases and J by 4 bases, with 9 bases between the two germline ends. The CDR3 is 13 amino acids. Together with reference TRBV19 and TRBJ1-1, the CDR3 gives the full variable domain: DGGITQSPKYLFRKEGQNVTLSCEQNLNHDAMYWYRQDPGQGLRLIYYSQIVNDFQKGDIAEGYSVSREKKESFPLTVTSAQKNPTAFYLCASSMERGTEAFFGQGTRLTVV.

The chain uses TRBV10-3 and TRBJ1-3; no definite D call. Germline values: CDR1 ENHRY, CDR2 SYGVKD. The CDR3 extends over 16 amino acids. The ends were cut back, 6 bases at V and 0 bases at J, with 15 bases in the middle. The DNA for the CDR3 is TGTGCCATCAGGGTTAGTGGTGTTGGCTCTGGAAACACCATATATTTT. Its translation is CAIRVSGVGSGNTIYF.

The CDR3 coding sequence is TGTGCCAGCAGCCCGAGACAGGGTTTTCTCTACGAGCAGTACTTC. It yields the protein CASSPRQGFLYEQYF. The chain uses TRBV7-2 and TRBJ2-7; 7 bases fit TRBD1. CDR3 length equals 15 residues. Germline V CDR1 and CDR2: SGHTA, FQGNSA. After removal of 5 bases from V and 3 bases from J, the junction contained 10 bases not matched to a gene.

The rearrangement uses TRBV30 and TRBJ2-2; D may be TRBD1 (6 bases). From germline, CDR1 is GTSNPN and CDR2 SVGIG (reference sequence). The CDR3 length is 14 residues. CDR3 DNA: TGTGCGATAGCCCCAGGGGCGAACACCGGGGAGCTGTTTTTT. It codes for CAIAPGANTGELFF.

CDR3 sequence reads: CASSLAGLPNNEQFF. The CDR3 DNA follows: TGTGCCAGCAGCTTAGCGGGACTTCCTAACAATGAGCAGTTCTTC. The chain carries TRBV7-9 and TRBJ2-1, with D possibly TRBD2 on 6 matching bases. CDR1 is SEHNR, CDR2 FQNEAQ, per germline (reference sequence). V dropped 0 bases and J dropped 5 bases, with 11 bases sitting between them. This CDR3 is 15 amino acids long.

This rearrangement joins TRBV28 to TRBJ1-3; D unclear. Germline lookup yields CDR1 MDHEN and CDR2 SYDVKM. Deletions cut 7 bases from V and 0 bases from J, with 10 bases between. The CDR3 is 14 residues long. CDR3 residues: CASTRSFSGNTIYF. The CDR3 DNA reads TGTGCCAGCACACGGTCCTTCTCTGGAAACACCATATATTTT.

The chain is built from TRBV28 and TRBJ1-4, with 9 bases that match TRBD1. The CDR3 has 16 amino acids. Germline V gene data show CDR1 as MDHEN and CDR2 as SYDVKM. Losses at the gene ends were 5 bases for V and 2 bases for J; bases not matched to a gene: 6. As DNA, the CDR3 is TGTGCCAGCAGTCCTCTCGGGACAGGGACTAATGAAAAACTGTTTTTT. Its protein is CASSPLGTGTNEKLFF.

The rearrangement links TRBV2 to TRBJ1-6, with D perhaps matching TRBD1 (6 bases). This CDR3 has 13 amino acids. CDR1 and CDR2 (germline): SNHLY, FYNNEI. The germline V and J ends were trimmed by 4 bases and 7 bases, with 8 bases remaining between them. CDR3 in DNA: TGTGCCAGCAGTGTAACAGGGAATTCACCCCTCCACTTT. Translated: CASSVTGNSPLHF.

The V gene is TRBV7-8, the J gene TRBJ1-3; D remains ambiguous. The ends were cut back, 4 bases at V and 3 bases at J, with 10 bases in the middle. The CDR3 consists of 14 residues. Germline CDR1 reads SGHVS; CDR2 reads FQNEAQ. CDR3 bases: TGTGCCAGCAGCTCCGGGATCGGTGGAAACACCATATATTTT. Its protein product is CASSSGIGGNTIYF.